A single sample is the source of the 18 T cell receptor beta chains below, sequenced in a study of cytomegalovirus exposure and HLA in healthy donors. TCRdb keeps only in-frame clones here, not all; method: immunoSEQ multiplex PCR. The sample shows 180,000 or so clones, 86% of them seen only once. What was sequenced was PBMCs. These receptors originate from a man aged 18 to 35 in good health and CMV-seropositive.

This chain joins TRBV15 and TRBJ1-2; TRBD1 is a possible D gene (6 bases). Deletions cut 0 bases from V and 14 bases from J, with 16 bases between. Germline V lookup: CDR1 LNHNV, CDR2 YYDKDF (reference sequence). This CDR3 is built from 13 residues. CDR3 sequence reads: CATSRDLGGVDTF. The CDR3 DNA is TGTGCCACCAGCAGAGATCTAGGGGGGGTTGATACCTTC.

The gene calls are TRBV5-1 and TRBJ1-2, with a tentative D call TRBD1 (5 bases). The V gene's germline CDR1 is SGHRS and CDR2 YFSETQ. This CDR3 spans 17 amino acids. Deletions cut 0 bases from V and 3 bases from J, with 18 bases between. The CDR3 DNA follows: TGCGCCAGCAGCTTGGACGCTCGCCTGGGGGACTACTATGGCTACACCTTC. It specifies CASSLDARLGDYYGYTF.

V usage is TRBV6-5 and J usage is TRBJ2-7; 8 bases are a match to TRBD2. V lost 6 bases to trimming and J lost 3 bases; unmatched junction nucleotides: 4. Per the germline V gene, CDR1 is MNHEY and CDR2 is SVGAGI. CDR3 length equals 13 residues. The CDR3 protein is CASSLGRDYEQYF. The CDR3 DNA follows: TGTGCCAGCAGCCTCGGGAGGGACTACGAGCAGTACTTC.

The rearrangement joins TRBV7-2 to TRBJ1-2; weak D call: TRBD1 (5 bases). The germline CDR1 and CDR2 sequences are SGHTA and FQGNSA. V was shortened by 1 base and J by 3 bases, with 18 bases between the two germline ends. This CDR3 contains 17 residues. CDR3 sequence: CASSLDLFGGGDYGYTF. The CDR3 coding sequence is TGTGCCAGCAGCTTAGACCTCTTCGGGGGAGGCGACTATGGCTACACCTTC.

V gene TRBV9 combines with J gene TRBJ2-7, with TRBD1 as a possible D gene (5 bases). The V gene's germline CDR1 is SGDLS and CDR2 YYNGEE. The CDR3 is 15 amino acids. The germline V and J ends were trimmed by 0 bases and 5 bases, with 15 bases remaining between them. The CDR3 DNA sequence: TGTGCCAGCAGCGTAGATGGCAGGGCAAGAAACGAGCAGTACTTC. It is translated as CASSVDGRARNEQYF.

The gene calls are TRBV27 and TRBJ2-2; 11 positions agree with TRBD2. The V and J ends lost 5 bases and 3 bases, in that order; junction bases with no gene match: 14. The CDR3 is made up of 19 amino acids. Germline CDR1 reads MNHEY; CDR2 reads SMNVEV (reference sequence). The CDR3 region is CASSHLLAGAYMDTGELFF. In DNA form, the CDR3 reads TGTGCCAGCAGTCACCTACTAGCGGGAGCCTATATGGACACCGGGGAGCTGTTTTTT.

The V and J genes are TRBV7-5 and TRBJ1-3. TRBV7-5 is annotated as a pseudogene. The CDR3 has 14 residues. The CDR3 DNA follows: TGTGCCAGAAGCTTAGCGGAGACTGGAAACACCATATATTTT. Protein sequence: CARSLAETGNTIYF.

J is TRBJ1-2 and V is TRBV25-1, with D unclear. V was trimmed by 8 bases and J by 3 bases, leaving 22 bases between them. In germline, CDR1 is MGHDK, CDR2 SYGVNS. This CDR3 is 16 amino acids long. The CDR3 DNA reads TGTGCCAGCTCTTCCGGGATAGGGAAAAAGGACTATGGCTACACCTTC. This codes for CASSSGIGKKDYGYTF.

This chain connects TRBV10-3 to TRBJ2-3; 9 nucleotides match TRBD2. Trimming took 6 bases from V and 6 from J; bases not matched to a gene: 22. Germline CDR1 reads ENHRY; CDR2 reads SYGVKD. This CDR3 is built from 19 residues. The CDR3 loop reads CAIRLSGSSTPQSRDTQYF. DNA for the CDR3: TGTGCCATCAGACTTAGCGGGAGTAGTACCCCTCAGTCCAGGGATACGCAGTATTTT.

This clone was observed many times. A junction boundary mismatches the germline segment, possibly from a read error. V is TRBV7-2 and J is TRBJ1-6; maybe TRBD1 (5 bases). The CDR3 is 15 residues long. Germline-derived CDR1 and CDR2 are SGHTA and FQGNSA. The CDR3, as DNA: TGTGCCAGCAGTTTAGGGGCCCACGTGAATTCACCCCTCCACTTT. Encoded protein: CASSLGAHVNSPLHF.

The chain carries TRBV5-5 and TRBJ2-3, with a weak D call TRBD1 (5 bases). This CDR3 has 14 residues. Trimming cost V 0 bases and J 1 base, with 6 bases left between them. In germline, CDR1 is SGHKS, CDR2 YYEKEE (reference sequence). The CDR3 is CASSLDRRTDTQYF. CDR3 in DNA: TGTGCCAGCAGCTTGGACAGGCGCACAGATACGCAGTATTTT. The full variable domain, in which reference TRBV5-5 and TRBJ2-3 provide the parts outside the CDR3, is DAGVTQSPTHLIKTRGQQVTLRCSPISGHKSVSWYQQVLGQGPQFIFQYYEKEERGRGNFPDRFSARQFPNYSSELNVNALLLGDSALYLCASSLDRRTDTQYFGPGTRLTVL.

The chain is built from TRBV30 and TRBJ2-1; 8 nucleotides agree with TRBD1. Germline CDR1 and CDR2: GTSNPN and SVGIG (reference sequence). V was pared by 8 bases and J by 4 bases, with 13 bases of the junction left unmatched. The length of the CDR3 is 15 residues. The CDR3 region has the DNA TGTGCCCACCGAGCTCGACGGGACAGGTACAATGAGCAGTTCTTC. Its translation is CAHRARRDRYNEQFF.

This chain uses TRBV27 with TRBJ2-5; 8 positions agree with TRBD2. The germline V gene has CDR1 MNHEY and CDR2 SMNVEV (reference sequence). This CDR3 comprises 16 residues. V shed 2 bases, J shed 1 base, and the junction held 6 bases outside the gene matches. The CDR3 loop is CASSLKVSGAQETQYF. The CDR3 coding sequence is TGTGCCAGCAGTTTAAAGGTTAGCGGGGCCCAAGAGACCCAGTACTTC.

In this sample, this clone turned up once. V and J are TRBV7-2 and TRBJ1-6; unclear D gene. CDR3 size: 14 residues. Trimming left V 5 bases short and J 10 bases short, with 15 bases between. Germline V gene data show CDR1 as SGHTA and CDR2 as FQGNSA. CDR3 nucleotides: TGTGCCAGCAGCGGCAATTCTGGAGACTCACCCCTCCACTTT. Its translation: CASSGNSGDSPLHF.

CDR3 in amino acids: CASSLGEGLAKNIQYF. CDR3 in DNA: TGTGCCAGCAGCTTAGGGGAGGGATTAGCCAAAAACATTCAGTACTTC. The V gene is TRBV7-9, the J gene TRBJ2-4; TRBD2 agrees at 7 bases. The CDR3 is 16 residues long. Trimming cost V 1 base and J 0 bases; bases outside gene matches: 3. Germline V gene data show CDR1 as SEHNR and CDR2 as FQNEAQ (reference sequence).

This clone was counted only a few times. The chain carries TRBV6-1 and TRBJ2-7; 8 bases are a match to TRBD2. The CDR3 length is 16 residues. Germline-derived CDR1 and CDR2 are MNHNS and SASEGT. V lost 4 bases to trimming and J lost 0 bases; unmatched junction nucleotides: 8. CDR3 in amino acids: CASSGKTSGSSYEQYF. CDR3 DNA sequence: TGTGCCAGCAGTGGCAAAACTAGCGGTAGCTCCTACGAGCAGTACTTC.

The V and J genes are TRBV6-5 and TRBJ1-1, with D perhaps TRBD1 (5 bases). The CDR3 extends over 13 amino acids. Between the trimmed V and J ends, which lost 7 bases and 0 bases, there was a span of 9 bases. The germline gives CDR1 MNHEY, CDR2 SVGAGI. The CDR3: CASTSGVNTEAFF. CDR3 nucleotides: TGTGCCAGCACGTCGGGGGTGAACACTGAAGCTTTCTTT.

The chain combines TRBV14 with TRBJ1-4, with 9 positions matching TRBD1. This CDR3 spans 17 amino acids. V dropped 0 bases and J dropped 2; count of bases not matched to a gene: 4. CDR1 SGHDN and CDR2 FVKESK come from the germline V gene. The CDR3 sequence is CASSQDIQGATNEKLFF. The CDR3 bases are TGTGCCAGCAGCCAAGATATACAGGGGGCTACTAATGAAAAACTGTTTTTT.